The 12 T cell receptor beta chains reported below all come from one sample, sequenced in a study of blood T cell repertoires in COVID-19. TCRdb's table, derived via immunoSEQ multiplex PCR, lists solely in-frame clones and lacks some. The data contain about 170,000 clones, around 90% of them seen just once; the ten biggest clones take up roughly 5.3%. Sequenced material: peripheral blood. All receptors derive from a man aged 18 to 29 with COVID-19, enrolled during active disease.

The chain joins TRBV28 to TRBJ2-3; 9 bases agree with TRBD1. The trim removed 5 bases at V and 2 bases at J, leaving 2 bases unmatched. This CDR3 spans 14 amino acids. Germline V gene lookup returns CDR1 MDHEN and CDR2 SYDVKM. The CDR3 region is CASSTGGSTDTQYF. DNA of the CDR3: TGTGCCAGCAGTACAGGGGGCTCCACAGATACGCAGTATTTT.

In its sample, this clone was seen once. The chain is built from TRBV19 and TRBJ2-5; 7 bases line up with TRBD2. The V gene's germline CDR1 is LNHDA and CDR2 SQIVND (reference sequence). V trimming: 5 bases; J trimming: 0 bases; junction bases outside the gene matches: 12. The CDR3 runs to 17 residues. The CDR3 region is CASSSMGGTDYQETQYF. In nucleotides, the CDR3 is TGTGCCAGTAGTTCCATGGGGGGGACGGATTACCAAGAGACCCAGTACTTC.

The V gene is TRBV5-6, the J gene TRBJ2-7; 7 bases are shared with TRBD1. The CDR3 length is 15 residues. Germline CDR1 SGHDT, CDR2 YYEEEE. J was trimmed by 4 bases and V by 1 base; bases with no gene match: 8. CDR3 residues: CASSLLGQGDYEQYF. The DNA for the CDR3 is TGTGCCAGCAGCTTGTTAGGGCAGGGGGATTACGAGCAGTACTTC. Drawing the rest from reference TRBV5-6 and TRBJ2-7, the complete variable domain is DAGVTQSPTHLIKTRGQQVTLRCSPKSGHDTVSWYQQALGQGPQFIFQYYEEEERQRGNFPDRFSGHQFPNYSSELNVNALLLGDSALYLCASSLLGQGDYEQYFGPGTRLTVT.

The rearrangement joins TRBV27 to TRBJ2-1; the D gene is possibly TRBD2 (6 bases). Between the trimmed V and J ends, which lost 8 bases and 0 bases, there was a span of 20 bases. This CDR3 is built from 17 residues. CDR1 is MNHEY, CDR2 SMNVEV, per germline (reference sequence). As DNA, the CDR3 is TGTGCCAGCCGATTCCTAGGACGGGAGAGCTCCTACAATGAGCAGTTCTTC. As protein: CASRFLGRESSYNEQFF.

The V gene is TRBV5-6, the J gene TRBJ1-6; D not certain. Looked up from germline, CDR1 is SGHDT and CDR2 is YYEEEE. This CDR3 is built from 14 residues. Trimming left V 4 bases short and J 9 bases short, with 14 bases between. The CDR3 is CASSPGRTFSPLHF. DNA of the CDR3: TGTGCCAGCAGCCCAGGACGGACTTTTTCACCCCTCCACTTT.

The V gene is TRBV5-1, the J gene TRBJ2-7, with D maybe TRBD2 (6 bases). The CDR3 totals 14 residues. V shed 5 bases and J shed 3 bases, with 15 bases lying between them. Germline V lookup: CDR1 SGHRS, CDR2 YFSETQ. The CDR3 nucleotides read TGCGCCAGCAGGGGACTCAACCGGGTCTACGAGCAGTACTTC. Its protein product is CASRGLNRVYEQYF.

The chain is built from TRBV7-9 and TRBJ1-6; TRBD1 aligns across 10 bases. The V and J ends lost 5 bases and 10 bases, in that order; junction bases with no gene match: 5. The CDR3 consists of 14 residues. Germline assignment: CDR1 SEHNR and CDR2 FQNEAQ (reference sequence). The CDR3 DNA follows: TGTGCCAGCAGCGAGACAGGGGGCGCCTCACCCCTCCACTTT. Translated, it gives CASSETGGASPLHF.

This chain joins TRBV6-6 and TRBJ1-6; no reliable D call. The CDR3 consists of 16 residues. Germline-derived CDR1 and CDR2 are MNHNY and SVGAGI (reference sequence). With 0 bases removed from V and 13 bases from J, the gap between germline ends came to 19 bases. As DNA, the CDR3 is TGTGCCAGCAGTTACTCTGGCGGGGTTGTACTTCCGCCCCTCCACTTT. Its protein product is CASSYSGGVVLPPLHF.

This sequence joins TRBV15 and TRBJ2-2; the D gene is possibly TRBD1 (6 bases). The CDR3 totals 15 residues. Germline CDR1 is LNHNV and CDR2 is YYDKDF (reference sequence). V shed 3 bases and J shed 0 bases, with 8 bases lying between them. The CDR3 protein is CATSRDSSNTGELFF. Written as DNA, the CDR3 is TGTGCCACCAGCAGGGACAGTTCGAACACCGGGGAGCTGTTTTTT.

This clone was seen only once. The V and J genes are TRBV9 and TRBJ2-2; 7 positions match TRBD2. CDR1 is SGDLS and CDR2 is YYNGEE in the germline V gene. The V segment lost 3 bases and the J segment 4 bases; nucleotides outside the gene matches: 12. CDR3 size: 17 residues. As DNA, the CDR3 is TGTGCCAGCAGCGCCACACCTAGCGGAGAACGCACCGGGGAGCTGTTTTTT. Translating it yields CASSATPSGERTGELFF. The full variable domain, completed using reference TRBV9 and TRBJ2-2, is DSGVTQTPKHLITATGQRVTLRCSPRSGDLSVYWYQQSLDQGLQFLIQYYNGEERAKGNILERFSAQQFPDLHSELNLSSLELGDSALYFCASSATPSGERTGELFFGEGSRLTVL.

The J gene is TRBJ1-1, the V gene TRBV27, with D possibly matching TRBD1 (5 bases). The CDR3 sequence is 13 residues long. V shed 8 bases and J shed 5 bases, with 15 bases lying between them. Germline lookup yields CDR1 MNHEY and CDR2 SMNVEV (reference sequence). CDR3 protein: CASVGAFWTEAFF. The CDR3 DNA is TGTGCCAGCGTAGGGGCCTTTTGGACTGAAGCTTTCTTT.

This clone was detected once. The genes are TRBV4-1 and TRBJ2-7; weak D call: TRBD1 (6 bases). Germline V gene lookup returns CDR1 MGHRA and CDR2 YSYEKL. CDR3 length equals 15 residues. V lost 2 bases to trimming and J lost 6 bases, with 17 bases between them. The CDR3 DNA reads TGCGCCAGCAGCCAATATCCCAGGGGAACTGGCGAGCAGTACTTC. This gives the protein CASSQYPRGTGEQYF.